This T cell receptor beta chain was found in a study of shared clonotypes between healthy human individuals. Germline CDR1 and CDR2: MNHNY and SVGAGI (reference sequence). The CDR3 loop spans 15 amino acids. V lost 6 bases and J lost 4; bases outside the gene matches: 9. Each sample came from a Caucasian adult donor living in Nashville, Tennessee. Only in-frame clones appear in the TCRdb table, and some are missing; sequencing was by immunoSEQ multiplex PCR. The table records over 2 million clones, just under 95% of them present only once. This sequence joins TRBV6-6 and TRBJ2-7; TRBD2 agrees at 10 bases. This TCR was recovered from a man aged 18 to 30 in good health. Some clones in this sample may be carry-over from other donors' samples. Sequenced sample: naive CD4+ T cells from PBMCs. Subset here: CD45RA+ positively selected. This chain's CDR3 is CASSRRSSGSYEQYF. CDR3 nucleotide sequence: TGTGCCAGCAGCCGGAGGTCTAGCGGGAGTTACGAGCAGTACTTC.